The next 29 T cell receptor beta chains were all read from a single sample in a study of blood T cell repertoires in COVID-19. The repertoire was sequenced with immunoSEQ multiplex PCR; TCRdb's copy has only in-frame clones and lacks some. The sample yields under 200,000 clones, 84% seen once. The material sequenced was peripheral blood. All receptors come from a man aged 18 to 29 with active or convalescent COVID-19.

V usage is TRBV4-1 and J usage is TRBJ2-1, with a possible D match to TRBD1 (6 bases). Per the germline V gene, CDR1 is MGHRA and CDR2 is YSYEKL. The CDR3 is made up of 18 amino acids. V was pared by 4 bases and J by 2 bases, with 21 bases between. In nucleotides, the CDR3 is TGCGCCAGCAGCCCAAGTTCGGTGGGGGCAGGGACCTACAATGAGCAGTTCTTC. This translates into CASSPSSVGAGTYNEQFF.

This chain connects TRBV19 to TRBJ2-7; D is possibly TRBD1 (6 bases). Germline assignment: CDR1 LNHDA and CDR2 SQIVND (reference sequence). The germline V and J ends were trimmed by 5 bases and 2 bases, with 13 bases remaining between them. This CDR3 is built from 14 residues. CDR3 sequence (DNA): TGTGCCAGTAGTTCGGACAGTATCACCTACGAGCAGTACTTC. Translating gives CASSSDSITYEQYF.

This clone was seen a single time. The chain carries TRBV19 and TRBJ1-5; a possible D gene is TRBD1 (6 bases). Per the germline V gene, CDR1 is LNHDA and CDR2 is SQIVND (reference sequence). With 4 bases removed from V and 6 bases from J, the gap between germline ends came to 19 bases. This CDR3 has 16 residues. This CDR3 reads CASSTPLDRWGQPQHF. CDR3 nucleotides: TGTGCCAGTAGTACCCCCCTTGACAGGTGGGGTCAGCCCCAGCATTTT. The whole variable domain, filled in from reference TRBV19 and TRBJ1-5, reads DGGITQSPKYLFRKEGQNVTLSCEQNLNHDAMYWYRQDPGQGLRLIYYSQIVNDFQKGDIAEGYSVSREKKESFPLTVTSAQKNPTAFYLCASSTPLDRWGQPQHFGDGTRLSIL.

V and J are TRBV19 and TRBJ1-2; D gene ambiguous. Germline V gene lookup returns CDR1 LNHDA and CDR2 SQIVND (reference sequence). The CDR3 runs 13 residues. V gave up 9 bases and J gave up 4 bases, with 15 bases separating them. The CDR3: CASHGRPVYGYTF. CDR3 sequence (DNA): TGTGCCAGCCACGGGAGGCCAGTCTATGGCTACACCTTC.

This rearrangement joins TRBV7-9 to TRBJ1-1; tentatively, D is TRBD1 (5 bases). The germline CDR1 and CDR2 sequences are SEHNR and FQNEAQ (reference sequence). Between the trimmed V and J ends, which lost 5 bases and 1 base, there was a span of 14 bases. The CDR3 runs 15 residues. The CDR3 is CASSPWGGANTEAFF. The DNA for the CDR3 is TGTGCCAGCAGCCCCTGGGGAGGGGCGAACACTGAAGCTTTCTTT.

CDR3 DNA sequence: TGTGCCAGCAGCCAAGTTAGGACTAGCAACACAGATACGCAGTATTTT. Amino acids: CASSQVRTSNTDTQYF. The chain is built from TRBV3-1 (or the pseudogene TRBV3-2) and TRBJ2-3, with 8 bases lining up with TRBD2. The CDR3 contains 16 residues. Germline V gene lookup returns CDR1 LGHDT and CDR2 YNNKEL (reference sequence). The junction had 5 bases not matched to a gene; V was cut back by 1 base and J by 2 bases.

This clone was seen once. The rearrangement uses TRBV7-2 and TRBJ1-6; D might be TRBD1 (5 bases). CDR3 length: 16 amino acids. Germline CDR1 is SGHTA and CDR2 is FQGNSA. V gave up 5 bases and J gave up 7 bases, with 18 bases separating them. The CDR3 loop is CASSPRPGSSNSPLHF. CDR3 nucleotides: TGTGCCAGCAGCCCCCGGCCAGGGTCAAGCAATTCACCCCTCCACTTT. The entire variable domain, with the rest obtained from reference TRBV7-2 and TRBJ1-6, is as follows: GAGVSQSPSNKVTEKGKDVELRCDPISGHTALYWYRQSLGQGLEFLIYFQGNSAPDKSGLPSDRFSAERTGGSVSTLTIQRTQQEDSAVYLCASSPRPGSSNSPLHFGNGTRLTVT.

As concerns this clone: Additional DNA sequences in this sample encode the identical CDR3. The chain links TRBV7-2 to TRBJ2-7, with 12 bases aligning to TRBD1. Germline trimming cut 1 base from V and 7 bases from J; bases unmatched to any gene: 8. CDR3 size: 16 residues. Germline CDR1 is SGHTA and CDR2 is FQGNSA. CDR3 residues: CASSLGPGQGAREQYF. The CDR3 bases are TGTGCCAGCAGCTTAGGACCGGGACAGGGGGCCAGGGAGCAGTACTTC.

This clone has just one count. This chain connects TRBV19 to TRBJ1-2; possible D gene TRBD1, 6 bases. The CDR3 covers 16 residues. Trimming shortened V by 4 bases and J by 2 bases, and 17 bases separated the two germline ends. The germline gives CDR1 LNHDA, CDR2 SQIVND (reference sequence). The CDR3 DNA reads TGTGCCAGTAGTACCCGCCTAGGGACACCAAACTATGGCTACACCTTC. This gives the protein CASSTRLGTPNYGYTF.

V is TRBV21-1 and J is TRBJ1-5; the DNA was not compared with TRBD1, the D call given in the table. TRBV21-1 corresponds to a pseudogene. The CDR3 is 18 amino acids. This CDR3 is CASSKAPDRTKENQPQHF. CDR3 nucleotides: TGTGCCAGCAGCAAAGCCCCCGACAGAACGAAGGAAAATCAGCCCCAGCATTTT.

The chain employs TRBV6-5 and TRBJ2-5, with 7 bases matching TRBD1. The CDR3 loop spans 15 amino acids. The V segment lost 6 bases and the J segment 5 bases; nucleotides outside the gene matches: 12. The germline V gene encodes CDR1 MNHEY and CDR2 SVGAGI. In nucleotides, the CDR3 is TGTGCCAGCAGAGATTACAGGGGAACCGGCGAGACCCAGTACTTC. Its translation: CASRDYRGTGETQYF.

This rearrangement joins TRBV4-1 to TRBJ1-4; 9 nucleotides align to TRBD1. V gave up 3 bases and J gave up 8 bases; unmatched junction bases: 7. CDR3 length: 15 residues. Germline CDR1 is MGHRA and CDR2 is YSYEKL. CDR3 coding DNA: TGCGCCAGCAGCCAGCCCGGGACAGGGTTAGAAAAACTGTTTTTT. It is translated as CASSQPGTGLEKLFF.

The chain combines TRBV2 with TRBJ2-3, with TRBD1 matching 7 bases. There are 15 residues in the CDR3. V was pared by 5 bases and J by 2 bases, with 7 bases of the junction left unmatched. The germline V gene has CDR1 SNHLY and CDR2 FYNNEI. The CDR3 DNA reads as TGTGCCAGCAGTTTCCGGGACAGAATCACAGATACGCAGTATTTT. Residues: CASSFRDRITDTQYF.

V is TRBV18 and J is TRBJ2-3, with D perhaps matching TRBD2 (5 bases). In germline, CDR1 is KGHSH, CDR2 LQKENI. Trimming cost V 0 bases and J 3 bases, with 7 bases left between them. CDR3 length: 14 amino acids. The CDR3 DNA reads as TGTGCCAGCTCACCACCGGGGAGAACAGATACGCAGTATTTT. Amino acids: CASSPPGRTDTQYF.

The chain has TRBV27 and TRBJ2-7; 10 bases fit TRBD2. In germline, CDR1 is MNHEY, CDR2 SMNVEV (reference sequence). This CDR3 has 16 residues. The V gene end was trimmed by 4 bases and the J gene end by 3 bases; junction bases not matched to a gene: 9. Here the CDR3 DNA reads TGTGCCAGCAGTTCCATTCTAGCGGGAGATTACTACGAGCAGTACTTC. The encoded protein is CASSSILAGDYYEQYF.

The V gene is TRBV29-1, the J gene TRBJ2-5; TRBD2 matches 7 bases. Germline V gene data show CDR1 as SQVTM and CDR2 as ANQGSEA. The junction had 10 bases not matched to a gene; V was cut back by 4 bases and J by 2 bases. This CDR3 comprises 15 residues. CDR3 DNA sequence: TGCAGCGTTGTAGGGGAGGGACTGTCACAAGAGACCCAGTACTTC. As protein: CSVVGEGLSQETQYF.

This clone has a handful of counts. The chain couples TRBV18 to TRBJ1-1; tentatively, D is TRBD1 (6 bases). CDR1 is KGHSH, CDR2 LQKENI, per germline. This CDR3 is built from 15 residues. V lost 1 base and J lost 0, with 9 bases in between. The CDR3 region has the DNA TGTGCCAGCTCACCACTGGACAGCATGAACACTGAAGCTTTCTTT. Encoded protein: CASSPLDSMNTEAFF. The whole variable domain, remainder taken from reference TRBV18 and TRBJ1-1, is NAGVMQNPRHLVRRRGQEARLRCSPMKGHSHVYWYRQLPEEGLKFMVYLQKENIIDESGMPKERFSAEFPKEGPSILRIQQVVRGDSAAYFCASSPLDSMNTEAFFGQGTRLTVV.

The chain links TRBV5-4 to TRBJ1-4, with D tentatively TRBD1 (6 bases). Germline V gene data show CDR1 as SGHNT and CDR2 as YYREEE (reference sequence). Trimming stripped 4 bases from V and 7 bases from J, with 20 bases between. The CDR3 consists of 16 residues. CDR3 in amino acids: CASSRNGGGRGEKLFF. The CDR3 DNA is TGTGCCAGCAGCCGAAATGGGGGGGGCAGGGGTGAAAAACTGTTTTTT.

CDR3: CASSLLHGNQPQHF. CDR3 DNA: TGTGCCAGCAGCTTGCTTCACGGGAATCAGCCCCAGCATTTT. The chain has TRBV5-8 and TRBJ1-5; D is unresolved. This CDR3 spans 14 amino acids. Per the germline V gene, CDR1 is SGHTS and CDR2 is YDEGEE. The V end was cut by 1 base, the J end by 4 bases, with 9 bases between.

The sample holds one count of this clone. CDR3 region: CASSVGQANYNEQFF. As DNA, the CDR3 is TGTGCCAGCAGCGTAGGTCAGGCAAACTACAATGAGCAGTTCTTC. The rearrangement links TRBV9 to TRBJ2-1; D is undetermined. CDR1 is SGDLS and CDR2 is YYNGEE in the germline V gene. This CDR3 contains 15 residues. Trimming shortened V by 0 bases and J by 3 bases, and 10 bases separated the two germline ends.

The rearrangement joins TRBV7-2 to TRBJ2-7, with TRBD2 matching 9 bases. CDR3 length: 16 residues. V lost 5 bases and J lost 0; bases outside the gene matches: 8. Germline assignment: CDR1 SGHTA and CDR2 FQGNSA. CDR3 sequence reads: CASSRRASGISYEQYF. DNA of the CDR3: TGTGCCAGCAGCCGGAGGGCTAGCGGGATCTCCTACGAGCAGTACTTC.

The chain joins TRBV21-1 to TRBJ1-1; TRBD1 is the table's D call and was not checked against the DNA. TRBV21-1 is labeled a pseudogene. The CDR3 length is 14 residues. Here the CDR3 DNA reads TGTGCCAGCAGCATAAGACAGGGTAACACTGAAGCTTTCTTT. Amino acid sequence: CASSIRQGNTEAFF.

The sample holds a few counts of this clone. The V and J genes are TRBV19 and TRBJ1-5, with D possibly matching TRBD1 (6 bases). This CDR3 is built from 15 residues. V shed 0 bases and J shed 6 bases, with 12 bases lying between them. From germline, CDR1 is LNHDA and CDR2 SQIVND (reference sequence). CDR3 sequence: CASSIETGLGQPQHF. CDR3 sequence (DNA): TGTGCCAGTAGTATAGAAACAGGGTTGGGTCAGCCCCAGCATTTT. Filled out from reference TRBV19 and TRBJ1-5, the complete variable domain reads DGGITQSPKYLFRKEGQNVTLSCEQNLNHDAMYWYRQDPGQGLRLIYYSQIVNDFQKGDIAEGYSVSREKKESFPLTVTSAQKNPTAFYLCASSIETGLGQPQHFGDGTRLSIL.

The rearrangement joins TRBV5-1 to TRBJ1-1; 8 nucleotides line up with TRBD1. The CDR3 runs to 14 residues. The V gene's germline CDR1 is SGHRS and CDR2 YFSETQ. J was trimmed by 0 bases and V by 4 bases; bases with no gene match: 2. The CDR3 loop reads CASSVDRVNTEAFF. The CDR3 bases are TGCGCCAGCAGCGTGGACAGGGTGAACACTGAAGCTTTCTTT.

The chain uses TRBV4-3 and TRBJ1-6; 9 positions agree with TRBD1. Germline V gives CDR1 LGHNA, CDR2 YSLEER. The junction had 2 bases not matched to a gene; V was cut back by 0 bases and J by 8 bases. The CDR3 contains 15 residues. Here the CDR3 reads CASSQDWTGDSPLHF. The CDR3 DNA reads TGCGCCAGCAGCCAAGATTGGACAGGGGATTCACCCCTCCACTTT.

The chain employs TRBV11-2 and TRBJ2-7; D unclear. The ends were cut back, 2 bases at V and 2 bases at J, with 10 bases in the middle. Germline CDR1 and CDR2: SGHAT and FQNNGV. The CDR3 has 14 amino acids. In DNA, the CDR3 is TGTGCCAGCAGCTTAATGGTCCAGGCCTACGAGCAGTACTTC. It is translated as CASSLMVQAYEQYF.

This clone was seen just once. The chain combines TRBV11-2 with TRBJ2-2; tentatively, D is TRBD1 (6 bases). Germline values: CDR1 SGHAT, CDR2 FQNNGV. The CDR3 is made up of 14 amino acids. V lost 5 bases, J lost 1 base, and 8 bases lay in between. The DNA for the CDR3 is TGTGCCAGCAGCCTGGACAGGAACACCGGGGAGCTGTTTTTT. Translated: CASSLDRNTGELFF.

This sequence joins TRBV6-2 or TRBV6-3 and TRBJ1-5, with a weak D call TRBD1 (5 bases). The CDR3 runs to 16 residues. Deletions cut 2 bases from V and 5 bases from J, with 16 bases between. Germline V gene data show CDR1 as MNHEY and CDR2 as SVGEGT. The CDR3 spells CASSYPGAGWDQPQHF. The CDR3 bases are TGTGCCAGCAGTTACCCTGGGGCAGGTTGGGATCAGCCCCAGCATTTT.

This clone occurred a few times. This sequence joins TRBV11-2 and TRBJ2-5; maybe TRBD2 (6 bases). V lost 4 bases to trimming and J lost 4 bases, with 19 bases between them. This CDR3 is 16 amino acids long. Germline values: CDR1 SGHAT, CDR2 FQNNGV. DNA of the CDR3: TGTGCCAGCAGCTCCCCCCGGGGAGGTGTGGTAGAGACCCAGTACTTC. Encoded protein: CASSSPRGGVVETQYF.